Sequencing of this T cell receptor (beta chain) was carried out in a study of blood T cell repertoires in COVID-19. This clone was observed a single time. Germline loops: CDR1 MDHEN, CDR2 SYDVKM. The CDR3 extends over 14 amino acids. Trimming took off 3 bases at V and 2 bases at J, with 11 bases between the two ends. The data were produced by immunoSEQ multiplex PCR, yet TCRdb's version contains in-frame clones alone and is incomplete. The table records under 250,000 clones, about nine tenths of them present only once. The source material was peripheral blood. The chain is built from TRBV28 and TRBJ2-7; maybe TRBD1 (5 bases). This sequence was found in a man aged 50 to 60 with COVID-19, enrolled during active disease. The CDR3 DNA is TGTGCCAGCAGTTTTAGACAGCCGGCCTACGAGCAGTACTTC. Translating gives CASSFRQPAYEQYF.